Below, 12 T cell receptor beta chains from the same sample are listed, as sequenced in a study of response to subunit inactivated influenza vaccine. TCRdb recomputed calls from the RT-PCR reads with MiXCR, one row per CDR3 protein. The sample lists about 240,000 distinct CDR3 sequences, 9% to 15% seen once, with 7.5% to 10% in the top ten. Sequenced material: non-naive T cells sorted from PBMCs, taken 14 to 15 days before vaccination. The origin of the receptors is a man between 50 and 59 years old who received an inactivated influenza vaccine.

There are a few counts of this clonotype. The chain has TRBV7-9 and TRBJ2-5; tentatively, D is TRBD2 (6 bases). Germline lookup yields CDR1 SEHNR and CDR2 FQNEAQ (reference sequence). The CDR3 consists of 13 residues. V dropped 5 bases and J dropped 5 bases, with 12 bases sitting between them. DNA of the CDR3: TGTGCCAGCAGCCAAAGGGAGGTGGAGACCCAGTACTTC. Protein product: CASSQREVETQYF.

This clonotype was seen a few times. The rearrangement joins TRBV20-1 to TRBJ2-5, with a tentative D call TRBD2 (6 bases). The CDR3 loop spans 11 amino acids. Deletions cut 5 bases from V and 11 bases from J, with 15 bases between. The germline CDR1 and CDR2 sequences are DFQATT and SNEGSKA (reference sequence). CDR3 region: CSAYPGGEQYF. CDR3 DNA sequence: TGCAGTGCTTACCCCGGGGGTGAGCAGTACTTC.

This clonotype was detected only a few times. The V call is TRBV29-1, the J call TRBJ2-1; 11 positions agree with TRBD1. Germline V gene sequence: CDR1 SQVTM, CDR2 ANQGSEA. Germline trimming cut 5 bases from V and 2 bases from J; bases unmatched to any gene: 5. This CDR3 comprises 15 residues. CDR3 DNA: TGCAGCGTTTTTGGGACAGGGGGAACCTACAATGAGCAGTTCTTC. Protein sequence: CSVFGTGGTYNEQFF.

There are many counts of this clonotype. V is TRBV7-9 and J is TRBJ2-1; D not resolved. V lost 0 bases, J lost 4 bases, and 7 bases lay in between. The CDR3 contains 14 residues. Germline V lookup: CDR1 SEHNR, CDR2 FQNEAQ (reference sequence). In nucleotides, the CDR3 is TGTGCCAGCAGCTTAGCTGGCAAGTACAATGAGCAGTTCTTC. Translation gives CASSLAGKYNEQFF. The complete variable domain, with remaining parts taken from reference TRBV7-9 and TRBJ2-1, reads DTGVSQNPRHKITKRGQNVTFRCDPISEHNRLYWYRQTLGQGPEFLTYFQNEAQLEKSRLLSDRFSAERPKGSFSTLEIQRTEQGDSAMYLCASSLAGKYNEQFFGPGTRLTVL.

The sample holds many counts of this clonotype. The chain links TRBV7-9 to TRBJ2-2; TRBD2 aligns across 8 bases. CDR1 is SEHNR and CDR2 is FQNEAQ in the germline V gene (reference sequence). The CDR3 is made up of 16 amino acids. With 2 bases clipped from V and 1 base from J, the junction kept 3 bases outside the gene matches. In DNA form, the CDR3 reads TGTGCCAGCAGCTTAAGCGGGGGCCTGAACACCGGGGAGCTGTTTTTT. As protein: CASSLSGGLNTGELFF.

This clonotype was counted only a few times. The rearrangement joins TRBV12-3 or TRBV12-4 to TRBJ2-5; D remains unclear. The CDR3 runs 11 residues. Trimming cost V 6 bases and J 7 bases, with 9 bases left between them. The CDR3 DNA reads TGTGCCAGCAGAAATATGGCGACCCAGTACTTC. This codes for CASRNMATQYF.

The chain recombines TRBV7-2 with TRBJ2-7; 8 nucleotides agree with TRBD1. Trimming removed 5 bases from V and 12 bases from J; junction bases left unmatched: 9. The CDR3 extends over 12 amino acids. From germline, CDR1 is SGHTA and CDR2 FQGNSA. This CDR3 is CASSADREMRYF. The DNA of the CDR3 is TGTGCCAGCAGCGCGGACAGGGAAATGAGGTACTTC.

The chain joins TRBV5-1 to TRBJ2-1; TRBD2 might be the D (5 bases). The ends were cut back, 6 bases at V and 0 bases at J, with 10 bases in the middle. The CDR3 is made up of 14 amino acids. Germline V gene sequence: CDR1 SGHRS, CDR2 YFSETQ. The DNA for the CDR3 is TGCGCCAGCAATCCGGACTCCTCCTACAATGAGCAGTTCTTC. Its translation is CASNPDSSYNEQFF.

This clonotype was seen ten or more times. The DNA for the CDR3 is TGCAGCGTTGAAGGTTCCTTGGGACAGGGGATTTACGAGCAGTACTTC. This encodes CSVEGSLGQGIYEQYF. The J gene is TRBJ2-7, the V gene TRBV29-1, with 10 nucleotides matching TRBD1. V lost 1 base and J lost 4; bases outside the gene matches: 10. Germline CDR1 and CDR2: SQVTM and ANQGSEA. The CDR3 is made up of 16 amino acids.

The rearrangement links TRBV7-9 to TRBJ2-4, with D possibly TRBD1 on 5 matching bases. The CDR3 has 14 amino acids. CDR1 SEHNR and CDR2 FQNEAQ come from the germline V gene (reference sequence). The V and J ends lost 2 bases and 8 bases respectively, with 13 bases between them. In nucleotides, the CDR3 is TGTGCCAGCAGCTTAATGGTAGGGGTGGACATTCAGTACTTC. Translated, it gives CASSLMVGVDIQYF.

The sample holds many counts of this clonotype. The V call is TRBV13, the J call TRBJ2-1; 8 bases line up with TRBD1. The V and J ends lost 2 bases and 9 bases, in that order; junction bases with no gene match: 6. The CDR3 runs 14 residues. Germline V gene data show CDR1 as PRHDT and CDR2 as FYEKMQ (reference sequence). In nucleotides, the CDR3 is TGTGCCAGCAGCTTAAGGGCAGGGGGCGGTGAGCAGTTCTTC. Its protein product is CASSLRAGGGEQFF. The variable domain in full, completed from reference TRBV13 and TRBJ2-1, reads AAGVIQSPRHLIKEKRETATLKCYPIPRHDTVYWYQQGPGQDPQFLISFYEKMQSDKGSIPDRFSAQQFSDYHSELNMSSLELGDSALYFCASSLRAGGGEQFFGPGTRLTVL.

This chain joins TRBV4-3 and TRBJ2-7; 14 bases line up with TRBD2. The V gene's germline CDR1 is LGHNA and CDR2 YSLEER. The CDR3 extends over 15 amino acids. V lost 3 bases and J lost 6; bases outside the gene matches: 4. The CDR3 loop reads CASSQGLAGVAEQYF. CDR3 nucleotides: TGCGCCAGCAGCCAGGGACTAGCGGGAGTAGCCGAGCAGTACTTC.